The present entry profiles one T cell receptor (beta chain) with its context. Trimming removed 6 bases from V and 10 bases from J, with 16 bases in between. CDR1 and CDR2 (germline): MNHNY, SVGAGI (reference sequence). This CDR3 comprises 14 residues. The data belong to a study of blood T cell repertoires in COVID-19. Across the study: Spain, Italy and the United States supplied samples that represented acute and convalescent COVID-19. T cells, B-cell-depleted T cells, or PBMCs provided the cDNA or gDNA that served as material.

Methods used by the authors: Researchers report that nucleated cell counts were estimated from reference gene primer amplification. TCRdb's copy holds only in-frame clones and misses some; the assay was immunoSEQ multiplex PCR. The V and J calls and clone size come from that table; D and trimming were worked out from the DNA. The table has 110,000 or so clones, about 89% seen once; the top ten hold 15% to 20%. The sequenced sample consisted of peripheral blood. The rearrangement uses TRBV6-6 and TRBJ1-6; D perhaps matches TRBD1 (5 bases). The sequence was collected from a human donor with acute or convalescent COVID-19. The donor label of this sample is uncertain. The CDR3 DNA sequence: TGTGCCAGCAGAGGCCCCCAGGGAAACTCACCCCTCCACTTT. Amino acids: CASRGPQGNSPLHF.